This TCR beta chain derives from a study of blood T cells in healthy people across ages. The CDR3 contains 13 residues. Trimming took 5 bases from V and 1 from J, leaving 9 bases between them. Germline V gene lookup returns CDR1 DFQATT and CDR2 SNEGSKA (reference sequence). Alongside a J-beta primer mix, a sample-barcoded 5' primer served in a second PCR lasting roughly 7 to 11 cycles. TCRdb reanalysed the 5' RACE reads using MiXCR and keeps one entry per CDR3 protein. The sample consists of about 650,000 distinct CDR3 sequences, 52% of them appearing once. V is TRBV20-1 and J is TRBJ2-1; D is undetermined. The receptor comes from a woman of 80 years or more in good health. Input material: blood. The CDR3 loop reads CSASTNSYNEQFF. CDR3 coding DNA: TGCAGTGCTTCAACCAATTCCTACAATGAGCAGTTCTTC.